The 15 T cell receptor beta chains reported below all come from one sample, sequenced in a study of cytomegalovirus exposure and HLA in healthy donors. A multiplex PCR was run with 60 Vbeta primers and 13 Jbeta primers. Measured with immunoSEQ multiplex PCR; TCRdb has only the in-frame clones, and not every one. Of around 93,000 clones detected, roughly 67% appear once; the ten largest clones hold approximately 6.3%. Sequencing input: PBMCs. The receptors stem from a boy aged 5-17 years in good health and CMV-seropositive.

The chain couples TRBV7-2 to TRBJ2-7; TRBD2 agrees at 7 bases. V lost 2 bases to trimming and J lost 1 base; unmatched junction nucleotides: 8. This CDR3 is built from 16 residues. CDR1 and CDR2 from the germline V gene are SGHTA and FQGNSA. In nucleotides, the CDR3 is TGTGCCAGCAGCTTATTTCTCTGGGAGGGGTCCTACGAGCAGTACTTC. Encoded protein: CASSLFLWEGSYEQYF.

The genes are TRBV29-1 and TRBJ2-1; D call uncertain. The germline V gene has CDR1 SQVTM and CDR2 ANQGSEA. CDR3 size: 12 residues. V was clipped by 5 bases and J by 0 bases, with 5 bases between them. The CDR3 DNA follows: TGCAGCGTTAAGAGCTCCTACAATGAGCAGTTCTTC. As protein: CSVKSSYNEQFF.

The genes are TRBV18 and TRBJ2-6, with D perhaps matching TRBD1 (5 bases). CDR1 is KGHSH, CDR2 LQKENI, per germline. This CDR3 comprises 15 residues. The germline V and J ends were trimmed by 6 bases and 2 bases, with 11 bases remaining between them. CDR3 in DNA: TGTGCCAGCTCTCCCCAGGGTCCTGGGGCCAACGTCCTGACTTTC. This gives the protein CASSPQGPGANVLTF.

This clone was counted only a few times. V and J are TRBV19 and TRBJ2-4; D remains unclear. The V and J ends lost 5 bases and 0 bases respectively, with 17 bases between them. This CDR3 has 17 residues. Germline assignment: CDR1 LNHDA and CDR2 SQIVND (reference sequence). The CDR3 DNA reads TGTGCCAGTAGTCCCCACGCGAAGTTAATAGCCAAAAACATTCAGTACTTC. It yields the protein CASSPHAKLIAKNIQYF.

The rearrangement links TRBV5-8 to TRBJ2-1, with 12 bases that match TRBD2. The CDR3 totals 13 residues. V gave up 6 bases and J gave up 7 bases; unmatched junction bases: 2. CDR1 and CDR2 (germline): SGHTS, YDEGEE. This CDR3 reads CASKLAGGNEQFF. For the CDR3, the DNA is TGTGCCAGCAAACTAGCGGGGGGAAATGAGCAGTTCTTC.

The rearrangement links TRBV30 to TRBJ1-5; D remains ambiguous. Germline CDR1 reads GTSNPN; CDR2 reads SVGIG (reference sequence). The CDR3 is made up of 12 amino acids. Trimming took 4 bases from V and 7 from J, leaving 11 bases between them. The CDR3: CAWKSREQPQHF. CDR3 in DNA: TGTGCCTGGAAATCCCGGGAACAGCCCCAGCATTTT.

This sequence joins TRBV2 and TRBJ1-1; D uncertain. Per the germline V gene, CDR1 is SNHLY and CDR2 is FYNNEI. Trimming stripped 7 bases from V and 5 bases from J, with 14 bases between. The CDR3 totals 13 residues. CDR3 loop: CASNLGGITEAFF. DNA for the CDR3: TGTGCCAGCAACCTCGGAGGGATAACTGAAGCTTTCTTT.

This sequence joins TRBV6-5 and TRBJ1-4; possible D gene TRBD1, 5 bases. The germline gives CDR1 MNHEY, CDR2 SVGAGI. This CDR3 contains 14 residues. V was cut by 5 bases and J by 0 bases, with 7 bases left in between. The CDR3: CASSDRATNEKLFF. CDR3 bases: TGTGCCAGCAGTGACAGAGCAACTAATGAAAAACTGTTTTTT.

V and J are TRBV5-1 and TRBJ2-1; D not certain. CDR3 length equals 11 residues. V was trimmed by 4 bases and J by 4 bases, leaving 3 bases between them. Germline assignment: CDR1 SGHRS and CDR2 YFSETQ. As DNA, the CDR3 is TGCGCCAGCAGCGAGTACAATGAGCAGTTCTTC. Amino acids: CASSEYNEQFF.

Comments on this clone: Compared with germline, one end of the junction differs, possibly owing to a read error. The V gene is TRBV18, the J gene TRBJ1-4; tentatively, D is TRBD1 (6 bases). The CDR3 totals 15 residues. Looked up from germline, CDR1 is KGHSH and CDR2 is LQKENI. DNA for the CDR3: TGTGCCAACTCACCGCCGGGACAACGGGACGAAAAACTGTTTTTT. Amino acids: CANSPPGQRDEKLFF.

This clone was seen a handful of times. This rearrangement joins TRBV19 to TRBJ1-1; TRBD1 agrees at 12 bases. Trimming removed 6 bases from V and 2 bases from J; junction bases left unmatched: 4. The CDR3 runs to 15 residues. Germline CDR1 LNHDA, CDR2 SQIVND (reference sequence). The CDR3 sequence: CASRTGTGGNTEAFF. As DNA, the CDR3 is TGTGCCAGTAGAACCGGGACAGGGGGCAACACTGAAGCTTTCTTT.

The chain links TRBV6-5 to TRBJ2-7, with TRBD1 as a possible D gene (6 bases). The germline gives CDR1 MNHEY, CDR2 SVGAGI. The CDR3 runs 13 residues. V was pared by 5 bases and J by 2 bases, with 10 bases between. Here the CDR3 reads CASSQGHTYEQYF. The CDR3 DNA sequence: TGTGCCAGCAGTCAGGGACATACCTACGAGCAGTACTTC.

The rearrangement uses TRBV5-1 and TRBJ1-1, with a tentative D call TRBD1 (6 bases). CDR1 is SGHRS and CDR2 is YFSETQ in the germline V gene. With 4 bases removed from V and 5 bases from J, the gap between germline ends came to 18 bases. The CDR3 contains 15 residues. The CDR3 coding sequence is TGCGCCAGCAGCCCACGGGACACCTCGGGGACTGAAGCTTTCTTT. As protein: CASSPRDTSGTEAFF.

The rearrangement joins TRBV7-9 to TRBJ2-1; 9 positions agree with TRBD2. The CDR3 spans 16 residues. Germline V gene sequence: CDR1 SEHNR, CDR2 FQNEAQ (reference sequence). Trimming took 2 bases from V and 2 from J; bases not matched to a gene: 4. The CDR3 nucleotides read TGTGCCAGCAGCTTACGGACTAGCGTGACCTACAATGAGCAGTTCTTC. Encoded protein: CASSLRTSVTYNEQFF.

The chain recombines TRBV30 with TRBJ1-5; tentative D call: TRBD1 (5 bases). Germline values: CDR1 GTSNPN, CDR2 SVGIG (reference sequence). With 0 bases removed from V and 0 bases from J, the gap between germline ends came to 9 bases. The CDR3 contains 15 residues. The CDR3 nucleotides are TGTGCCTGGAGTGTCGGGGGGAATAGCAATCAGCCCCAGCATTTT. Protein product: CAWSVGGNSNQPQHF.